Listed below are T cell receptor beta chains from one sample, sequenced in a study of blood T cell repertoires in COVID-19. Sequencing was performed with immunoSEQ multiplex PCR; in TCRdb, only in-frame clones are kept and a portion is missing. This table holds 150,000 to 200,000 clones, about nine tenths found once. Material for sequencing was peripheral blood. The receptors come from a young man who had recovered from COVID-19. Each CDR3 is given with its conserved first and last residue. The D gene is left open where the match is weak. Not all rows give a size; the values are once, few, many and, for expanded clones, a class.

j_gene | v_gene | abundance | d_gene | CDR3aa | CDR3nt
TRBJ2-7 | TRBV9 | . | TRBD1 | CASSTRTGGPSEQYF | TGTGCCAGCAGCACCCGGACAGGGGGTCCTTCCGAGCAGTACTTC
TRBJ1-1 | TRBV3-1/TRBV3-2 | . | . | CASSLSSTGNTEAFF | TGTGCCAGCAGCCTAAGCTCGACAGGGAACACTGAAGCTTTCTTT
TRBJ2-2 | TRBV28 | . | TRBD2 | CASTPPRGGLFF | TGTGCCAGCACCCCACCGCGGGGGGGGCTGTTTTTT
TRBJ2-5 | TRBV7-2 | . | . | CASSPRGTQETQYF | TGTGCCAGCAGCCCGAGAGGGACACAAGAGACCCAGTACTTC
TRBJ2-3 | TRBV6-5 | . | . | CASRLQGPHTDTQYF | TGTGCCAGCAGGCTACAGGGACCGCACACAGATACGCAGTATTTT
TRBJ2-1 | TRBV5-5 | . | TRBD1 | CASSLNQGAGRIGEQFF | TGTGCCAGCAGCCTGAACCAGGGGGCTGGGAGAATAGGTGAGCAGTTCTTC
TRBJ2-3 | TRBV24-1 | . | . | CATSVRGTDTQYF | TGTGCCACCAGTGTACGGGGCACAGATACGCAGTATTTT
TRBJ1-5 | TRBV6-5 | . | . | CASSSQTGRGQPQHF | TGTGCCAGCAGTTCTCAAACAGGGAGAGGGCAGCCCCAGCATTTT
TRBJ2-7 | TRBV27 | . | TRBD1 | CASHVSGTGGTEQYF | TGTGCCAGCCACGTTTCCGGGACAGGGGGCACCGAGCAGTACTTC
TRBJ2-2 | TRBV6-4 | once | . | CASSPRPTGELFF | TGTGCCAGCAGTCCTAGACCCACCGGGGAGCTGTTTTTT
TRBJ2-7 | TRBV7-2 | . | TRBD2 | CASSESGGDSYEQYF | TGTGCCAGCTCTGAATCGGGAGGGGATTCCTACGAGCAGTACTTC
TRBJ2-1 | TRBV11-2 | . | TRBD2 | CASSLGGREGLSYNEQFF | TGTGCCAGCAGTCTTGGGGGGCGGGAGGGCCTCTCCTACAATGAGCAGTTCTTC
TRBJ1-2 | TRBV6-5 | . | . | CASSYSATNYGYTF | TGTGCCAGCAGTTACTCGGCCACTAACTATGGCTACACCTTC
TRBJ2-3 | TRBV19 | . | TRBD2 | CASSMNSGISDTQYF | TGTGCCAGTAGTATGAATAGCGGGATATCAGATACGCAGTATTTT
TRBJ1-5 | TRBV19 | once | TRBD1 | CASRDRVGPQHF | TGTGCCAGTAGAGACAGGGTAGGACCCCAGCATTTT